This TCR beta chain was recorded in a study of CXCR3-negative and CXCR3-positive naive CD8 T cells. The authors made the TRB cDNA libraries by 5' RACE using UMI labels. After re-calling the 5' RACE reads, TCRdb lists one entry per CDR3 protein, DNA absent. The sample's table shows about 94,000 distinct CDR3 sequences. In the case of this clonotype: The antigen is unknown.

CD45RO-CCR7+CD27+CD95- was the phenotype of naive CD8+ T cells. Study results and caveats: In both naive subsets diversity was comparably high, whereas memory CD8+ cells showed much lower diversity. A higher hydrophobicity marked the TRB CDR3s of CXCR3-positive naive cells versus CXCR3-negative naive cells. No difference in surface CD5 was seen between naive subsets, and TCR strength was inferred from TRB CDR3 properties. Memory cells differed in TRBV-TRBJ usage, but naive CXCR3-negative and CXCR3-positive cells had similar usage.

This TCR came from a human donor in good health. Some clones in this sample may be carry-over from other donors' samples. The sample consisted of naive CXCR3+ CD8+ T cells from blood. Subset indicated: CD45RO-CCR7+CD27+CD95- naive CD8+ T cells expressing CXCR3 (TNR3+).

This CDR3 is CASSPPLRSYEQYF. J is TRBJ2-7 and V is TRBV18. CDR3 size: 14 residues. Germline V lookup: CDR1 KGHSH, CDR2 LQKENI. The full variable domain, in which reference TRBV18 and TRBJ2-7 provide the parts outside the CDR3, is NAGVMQNPRHLVRRRGQEARLRCSPMKGHSHVYWYRQLPEEGLKFMVYLQKENIIDESGMPKERFSAEFPKEGPSILRIQQVVRGDSAAYFCASSPPLRSYEQYFGPGTRLTVT.